This T cell receptor (beta chain) was observed in a study of PD-L1 blockade in urothelial cancer. Time point reported: peripheral blood 6 weeks after treatment start. Germline V gives CDR1 SGHVS, CDR2 FNYEAQ. The CDR3 loop spans 13 amino acids. Trimming shortened V by 3 bases and J by 11 bases, and 16 bases separated the two germline ends. The repertoire was sequenced with immunoSEQ multiplex PCR; TCRdb's copy has only in-frame clones and lacks some. The sample comprises 15,000 to 20,000 clones, around four fifths of which are singletons, and 1.5% to 2% rests with the top ten. This sequence originates from a man aged 45-60 years with urothelial cancer. This rearrangement joins TRBV7-6 to TRBJ1-1, with D maybe TRBD1 (5 bases). This specimen consisted of PBMCs, obtained around atezolizumab (anti-PD-L1) treatment. In DNA, the CDR3 is TGTGCCAGCAGCTTGGCCAGGGAGGCTCGGGCTTTCTTT. It yields the protein CASSLAREARAFF.